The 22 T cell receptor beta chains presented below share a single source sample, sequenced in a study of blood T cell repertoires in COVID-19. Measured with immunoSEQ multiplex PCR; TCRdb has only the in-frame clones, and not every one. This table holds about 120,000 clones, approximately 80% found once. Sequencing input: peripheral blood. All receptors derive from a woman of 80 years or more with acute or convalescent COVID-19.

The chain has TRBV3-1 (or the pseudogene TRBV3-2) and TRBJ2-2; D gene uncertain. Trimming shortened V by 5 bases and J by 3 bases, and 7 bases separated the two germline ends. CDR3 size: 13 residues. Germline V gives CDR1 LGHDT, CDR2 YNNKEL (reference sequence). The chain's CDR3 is CASSFRDTGELFF. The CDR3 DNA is TGTGCCAGCAGCTTCCGGGACACCGGGGAGCTGTTTTTT.

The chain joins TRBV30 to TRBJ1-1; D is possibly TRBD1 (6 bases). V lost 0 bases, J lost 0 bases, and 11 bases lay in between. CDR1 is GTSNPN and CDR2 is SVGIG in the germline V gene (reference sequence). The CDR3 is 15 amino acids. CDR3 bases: TGTGCCTGGAGTGTAGATTGGGGGCTGAACACTGAAGCTTTCTTT. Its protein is CAWSVDWGLNTEAFF.

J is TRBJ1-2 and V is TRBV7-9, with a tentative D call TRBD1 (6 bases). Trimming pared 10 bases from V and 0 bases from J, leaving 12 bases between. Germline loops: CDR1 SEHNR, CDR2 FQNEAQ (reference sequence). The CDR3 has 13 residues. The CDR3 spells CAITGRTNYGYTF. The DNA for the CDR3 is TGTGCCATAACAGGGCGAACTAACTATGGCTACACCTTC.

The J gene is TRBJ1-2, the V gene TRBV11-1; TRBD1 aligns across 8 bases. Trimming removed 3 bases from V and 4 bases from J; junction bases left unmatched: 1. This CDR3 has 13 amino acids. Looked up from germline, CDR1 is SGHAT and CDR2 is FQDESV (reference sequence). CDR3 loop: CASSFTGGYGYTF. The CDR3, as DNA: TGTGCCAGCAGCTTTACAGGGGGCTATGGCTACACCTTC.

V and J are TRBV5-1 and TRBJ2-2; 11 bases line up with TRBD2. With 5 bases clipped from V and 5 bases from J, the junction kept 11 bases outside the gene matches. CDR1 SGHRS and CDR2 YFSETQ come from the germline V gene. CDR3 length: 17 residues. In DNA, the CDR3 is TGCGCCAGCAGTCCAACTAGCGGGGGCCTTCCAACCGGGGAGCTGTTTTTT. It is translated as CASSPTSGGLPTGELFF.

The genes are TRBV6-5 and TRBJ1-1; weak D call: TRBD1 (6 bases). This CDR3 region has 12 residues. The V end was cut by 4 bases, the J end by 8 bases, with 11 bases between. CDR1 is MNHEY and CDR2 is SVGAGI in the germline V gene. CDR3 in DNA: TGTGCCAGCAGTTTCAGAGACAGGGAAGCTTTCTTT. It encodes CASSFRDREAFF.

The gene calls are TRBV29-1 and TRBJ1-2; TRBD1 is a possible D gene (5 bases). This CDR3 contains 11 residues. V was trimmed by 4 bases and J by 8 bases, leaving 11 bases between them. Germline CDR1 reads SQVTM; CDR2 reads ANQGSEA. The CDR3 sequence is CSVGGAEGYTF. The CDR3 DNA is TGCAGCGTTGGTGGGGCAGAGGGCTACACCTTC.

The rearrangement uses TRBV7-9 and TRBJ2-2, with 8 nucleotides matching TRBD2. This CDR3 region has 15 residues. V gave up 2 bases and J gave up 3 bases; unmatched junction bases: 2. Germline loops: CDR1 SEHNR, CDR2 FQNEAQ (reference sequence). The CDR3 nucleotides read TGTGCCAGCAGCTTACGGGGGGGAGACACCGGGGAGCTGTTTTTT. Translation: CASSLRGGDTGELFF.

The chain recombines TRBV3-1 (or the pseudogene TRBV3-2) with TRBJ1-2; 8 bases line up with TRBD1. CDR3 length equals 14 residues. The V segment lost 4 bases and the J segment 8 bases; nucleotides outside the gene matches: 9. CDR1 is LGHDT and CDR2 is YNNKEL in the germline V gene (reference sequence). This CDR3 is CASSLVDRAGGYTF. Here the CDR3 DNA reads TGTGCCAGCAGCCTCGTGGACAGGGCTGGAGGCTACACCTTC.

CDR3 DNA sequence: TGTGCCAGCAGCGCTAGAGTTGCTGGAAACACCATATATTTT. Its translation is CASSARVAGNTIYF. This chain links TRBV9 with TRBJ1-3; D is unresolved. Germline V gives CDR1 SGDLS, CDR2 YYNGEE. There are 14 residues in the CDR3. Between the trimmed V and J ends, which lost 3 bases and 2 bases, there was a span of 9 bases.

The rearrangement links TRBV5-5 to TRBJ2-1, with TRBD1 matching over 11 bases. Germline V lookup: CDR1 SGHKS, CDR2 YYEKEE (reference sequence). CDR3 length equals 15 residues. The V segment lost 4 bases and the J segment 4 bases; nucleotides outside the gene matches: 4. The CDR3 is CASSRTGGQYNEQFF. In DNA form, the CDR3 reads TGTGCCAGCAGCAGGACAGGGGGCCAATACAATGAGCAGTTCTTC.

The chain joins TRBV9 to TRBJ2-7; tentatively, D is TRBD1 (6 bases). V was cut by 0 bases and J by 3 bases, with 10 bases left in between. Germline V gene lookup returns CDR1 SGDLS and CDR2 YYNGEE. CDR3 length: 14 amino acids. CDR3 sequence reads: CASSVGQGIYEQYF. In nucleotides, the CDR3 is TGTGCCAGCAGCGTAGGGCAGGGGATCTACGAGCAGTACTTC.

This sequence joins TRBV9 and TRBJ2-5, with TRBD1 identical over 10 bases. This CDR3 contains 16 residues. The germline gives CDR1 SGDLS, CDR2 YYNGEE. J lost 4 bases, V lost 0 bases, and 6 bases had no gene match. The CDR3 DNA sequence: TGTGCCAGCAGCGTAGTGGGACAGGGGCTTGGAGAGACCCAGTACTTC. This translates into CASSVVGQGLGETQYF. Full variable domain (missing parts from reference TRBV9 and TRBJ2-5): DSGVTQTPKHLITATGQRVTLRCSPRSGDLSVYWYQQSLDQGLQFLIQYYNGEERAKGNILERFSAQQFPDLHSELNLSSLELGDSALYFCASSVVGQGLGETQYFGPGTRLLVL.

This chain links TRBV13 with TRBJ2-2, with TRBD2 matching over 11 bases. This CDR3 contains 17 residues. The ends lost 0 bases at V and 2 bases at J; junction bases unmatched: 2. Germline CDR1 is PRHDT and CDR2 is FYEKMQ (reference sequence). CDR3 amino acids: CASSLGGLAANTGELFF. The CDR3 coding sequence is TGTGCCAGCAGCTTAGGGGGACTAGCGGCAAACACCGGGGAGCTGTTTTTT.

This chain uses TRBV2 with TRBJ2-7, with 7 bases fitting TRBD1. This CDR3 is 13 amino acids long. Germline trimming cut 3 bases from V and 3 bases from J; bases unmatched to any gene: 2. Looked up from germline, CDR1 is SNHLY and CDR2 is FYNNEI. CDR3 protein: CASSEGQLYEQYF. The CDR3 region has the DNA TGTGCCAGCAGTGAGGGACAGCTCTACGAGCAGTACTTC.

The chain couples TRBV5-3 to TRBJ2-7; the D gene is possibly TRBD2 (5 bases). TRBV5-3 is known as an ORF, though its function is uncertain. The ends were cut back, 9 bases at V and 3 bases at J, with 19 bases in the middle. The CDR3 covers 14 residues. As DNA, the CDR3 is TGTGCCATCGATTTCGGACGGGAATACTACGAGCAGTACTTC. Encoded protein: CAIDFGREYYEQYF.

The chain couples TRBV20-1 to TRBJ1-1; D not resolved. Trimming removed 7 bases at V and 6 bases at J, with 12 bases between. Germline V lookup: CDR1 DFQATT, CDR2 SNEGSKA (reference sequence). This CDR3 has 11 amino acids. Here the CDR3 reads CSVTERAEAFF. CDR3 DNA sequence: TGCAGTGTCACGGAGAGGGCTGAAGCTTTCTTT.

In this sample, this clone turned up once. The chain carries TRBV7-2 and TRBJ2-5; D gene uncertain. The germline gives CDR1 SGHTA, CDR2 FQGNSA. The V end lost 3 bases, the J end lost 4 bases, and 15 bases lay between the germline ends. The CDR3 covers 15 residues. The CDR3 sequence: CASSLRRPSVETQYF. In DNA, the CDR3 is TGTGCCAGCAGCTTGCGGCGGCCTAGTGTAGAGACCCAGTACTTC.

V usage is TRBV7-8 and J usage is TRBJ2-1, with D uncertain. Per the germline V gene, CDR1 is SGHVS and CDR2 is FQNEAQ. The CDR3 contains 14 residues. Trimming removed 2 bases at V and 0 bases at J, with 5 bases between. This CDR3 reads CASSLTYSYNEQFF. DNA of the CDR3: TGTGCCAGCAGCTTAACTTACTCCTACAATGAGCAGTTCTTC. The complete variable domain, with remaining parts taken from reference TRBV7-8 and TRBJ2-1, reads GAGVSQSPRYKVAKRGQDVALRCDPISGHVSLFWYQQALGQGPEFLTYFQNEAQLDKSGLPSDRFFAERPEGSVSTLKIQRTQQEDSAVYLCASSLTYSYNEQFFGPGTRLTVL.

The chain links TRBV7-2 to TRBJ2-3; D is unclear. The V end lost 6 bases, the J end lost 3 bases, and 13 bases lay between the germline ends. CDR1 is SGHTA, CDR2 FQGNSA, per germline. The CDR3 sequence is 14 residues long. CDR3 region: CASRPSTLTDTQYF. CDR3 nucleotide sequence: TGTGCCAGCAGGCCCAGTACGCTGACAGATACGCAGTATTTT.

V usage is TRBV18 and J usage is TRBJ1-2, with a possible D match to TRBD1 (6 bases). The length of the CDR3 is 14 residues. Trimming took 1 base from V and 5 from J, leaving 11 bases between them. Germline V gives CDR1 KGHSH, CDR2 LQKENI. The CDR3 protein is CASSPRDTSYGYTF. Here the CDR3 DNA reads TGTGCCAGCTCACCACGGGACACCTCTTATGGCTACACCTTC.

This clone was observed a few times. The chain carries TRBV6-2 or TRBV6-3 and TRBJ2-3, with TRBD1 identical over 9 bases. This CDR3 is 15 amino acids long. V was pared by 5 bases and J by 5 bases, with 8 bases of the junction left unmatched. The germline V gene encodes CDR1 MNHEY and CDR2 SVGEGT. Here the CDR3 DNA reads TGTGCCAGCAGTCCCGGGACAGGGAAGTTAGATACGCAGTATTTT. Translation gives CASSPGTGKLDTQYF.